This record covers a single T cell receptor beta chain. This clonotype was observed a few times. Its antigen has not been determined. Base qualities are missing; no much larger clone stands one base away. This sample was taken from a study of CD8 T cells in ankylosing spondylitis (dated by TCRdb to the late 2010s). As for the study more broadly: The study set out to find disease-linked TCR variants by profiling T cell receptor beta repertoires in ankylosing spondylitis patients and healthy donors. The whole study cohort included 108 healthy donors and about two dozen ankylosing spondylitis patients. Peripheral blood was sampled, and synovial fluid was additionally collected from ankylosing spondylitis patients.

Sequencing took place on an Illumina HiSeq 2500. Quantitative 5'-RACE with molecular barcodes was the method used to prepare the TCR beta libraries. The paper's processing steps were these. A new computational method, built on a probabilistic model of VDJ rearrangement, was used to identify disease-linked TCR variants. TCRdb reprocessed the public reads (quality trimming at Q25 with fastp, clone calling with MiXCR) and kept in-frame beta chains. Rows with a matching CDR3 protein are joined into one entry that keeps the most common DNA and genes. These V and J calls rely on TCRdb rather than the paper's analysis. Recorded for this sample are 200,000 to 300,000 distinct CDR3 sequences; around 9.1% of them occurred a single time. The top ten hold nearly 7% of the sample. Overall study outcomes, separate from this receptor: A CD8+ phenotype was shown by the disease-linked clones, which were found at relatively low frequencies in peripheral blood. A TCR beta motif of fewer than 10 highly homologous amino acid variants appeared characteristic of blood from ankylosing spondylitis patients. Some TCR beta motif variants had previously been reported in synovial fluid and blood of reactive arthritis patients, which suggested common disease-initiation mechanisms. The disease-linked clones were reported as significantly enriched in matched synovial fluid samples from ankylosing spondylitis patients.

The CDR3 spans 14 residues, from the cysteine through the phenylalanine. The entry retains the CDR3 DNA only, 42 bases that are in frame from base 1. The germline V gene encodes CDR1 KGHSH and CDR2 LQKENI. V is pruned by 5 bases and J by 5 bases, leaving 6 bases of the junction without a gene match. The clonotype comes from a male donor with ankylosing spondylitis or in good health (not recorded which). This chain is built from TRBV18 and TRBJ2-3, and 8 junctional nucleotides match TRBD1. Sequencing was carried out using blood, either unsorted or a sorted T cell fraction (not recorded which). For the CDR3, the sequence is CASSSRQGKDTQYF. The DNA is TGTGCCAGCTCATCACGACAGGGGAAAGATACGCAGTATTTT.